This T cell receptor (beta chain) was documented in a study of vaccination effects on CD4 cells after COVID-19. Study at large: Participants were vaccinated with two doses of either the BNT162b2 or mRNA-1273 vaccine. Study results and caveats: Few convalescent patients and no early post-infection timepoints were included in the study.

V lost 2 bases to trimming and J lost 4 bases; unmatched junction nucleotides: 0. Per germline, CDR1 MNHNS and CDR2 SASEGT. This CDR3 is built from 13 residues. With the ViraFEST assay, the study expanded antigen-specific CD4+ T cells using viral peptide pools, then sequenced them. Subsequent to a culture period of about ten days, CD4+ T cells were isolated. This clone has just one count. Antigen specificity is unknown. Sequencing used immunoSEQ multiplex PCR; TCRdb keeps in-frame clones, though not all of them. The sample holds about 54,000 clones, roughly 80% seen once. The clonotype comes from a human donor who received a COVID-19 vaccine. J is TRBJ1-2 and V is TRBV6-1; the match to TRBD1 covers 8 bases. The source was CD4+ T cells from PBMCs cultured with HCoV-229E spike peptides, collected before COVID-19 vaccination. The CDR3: CASSETGGYGYTF. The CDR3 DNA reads TGTGCCAGCAGTGAAACAGGGGGCTATGGCTACACCTTC.